These 13 T cell receptor beta chains were all obtained from the same sample, sequenced in a study of naive and memory T cell subsets. Two oligonucleotides, mixed equimolar, formed the beta constant-region primer covering TRBC1 and TRBC2. Ligated cDNA was amplified by four rounds of PCR with nested alpha and beta constant-region primers and SP2. TCRdb redid the calling of the UMI-ligation and nested PCR reads with MiXCR, one entry per CDR3 protein. The profile shows some 82,000 distinct CDR3 sequences, approximately 10% of them singletons. Sequenced input: naive CD8+ T cells from blood. The origin of the receptors is a human donor in good health.

V gene TRBV12-3 or TRBV12-4 combines with J gene TRBJ2-5, with D tentatively TRBD2 (6 bases). CDR3 size: 13 residues. V dropped 5 bases and J dropped 7 bases, with 14 bases sitting between them. The CDR3 sequence: CASSTTSQGTQYF. The CDR3 DNA follows: TGTGCCAGCAGTACCACTAGCCAGGGGACCCAGTACTTC.

Notes on this clonotype: A much more abundant neighbour one base away suggests this may be a read error. The chain has TRBV20-1 and TRBJ2-4; 9 nucleotides agree with TRBD1. The CDR3 is 14 residues long. Germline CDR1 and CDR2: DFQATT and SNEGSKA (reference sequence). The CDR3 protein is CSVGTGLAENIQYF. The CDR3 coding sequence is TGCAGTGTCGGGACAGGGTTAGCCGAAAACATTCAGTACTTC.

V usage is TRBV7-8 and J usage is TRBJ2-2, with TRBD2 matching 7 bases. The CDR3 consists of 17 residues. After removal of 5 bases from V and 1 base from J, the junction contained 10 bases not matched to a gene. CDR1 and CDR2 (germline): SGHVS, FQNEAQ. The CDR3 loop is CASSLLRLAQNTGELFF. The CDR3 DNA reads TGTGCCAGCAGCCTACTCCGACTAGCTCAGAACACCGGGGAGCTGTTTTTT.

V is TRBV28 and J is TRBJ1-1; D unclear. Per the germline V gene, CDR1 is MDHEN and CDR2 is SYDVKM. V lost 7 bases and J lost 5, with 14 bases in between. The CDR3 runs 13 residues. The DNA of the CDR3 is TGTGCCAGCATAAGGATAGCAGGAACTGAAGCTTTCTTT. It translates to CASIRIAGTEAFF.

This clonotype was seen ten or more times. The V and J genes are TRBV20-1 and TRBJ2-7, with TRBD1 identical over 8 bases. Trimming removed 6 bases from V and 2 bases from J; junction bases left unmatched: 9. The CDR3 runs to 14 residues. CDR1 and CDR2 (germline): DFQATT, SNEGSKA (reference sequence). In nucleotides, the CDR3 is TGCAGTGCCCCCGACAGGGGACGTACCTACGAGCAGTACTTC. It yields the protein CSAPDRGRTYEQYF.

A few counts support this clonotype. The chain links TRBV19 to TRBJ2-7; 8 nucleotides align to TRBD2. CDR1 and CDR2 from the germline V gene are LNHDA and SQIVND (reference sequence). Unmatched junction bases numbered 6, after V lost 1 base and J lost 4 bases. The CDR3 loop spans 15 amino acids. The DNA of the CDR3 is TGTGCCAGTAGTATAGTCTCCGGGACTAGGTACGAGCAGTACTTC. As protein: CASSIVSGTRYEQYF.

This clonotype has ten or more counts. The chain carries TRBV20-1 and TRBJ2-7, with D possibly being TRBD1 (6 bases). Trimming pared 5 bases from V and 0 bases from J, leaving 11 bases between. Germline-derived CDR1 and CDR2 are DFQATT and SNEGSKA (reference sequence). The CDR3 extends over 13 amino acids. The DNA of the CDR3 is TGCAGTGCTTCAAAGGACAGCTCCTACGAGCAGTACTTC. It is translated as CSASKDSSYEQYF.

Comments on this clonotype: A much larger clone differs by one base, so this may be a read error. The J gene is TRBJ2-7, the V gene TRBV4-1, with D hard to call. Germline-derived CDR1 and CDR2 are MGHRA and YSYEKL. The CDR3 spans 15 residues. The DNA of the CDR3 is TGCGCCGGCAGCCAAGATTTAGCCCCCGCCGGCGAGCAGTACTTC. Amino acid sequence: CAGSQDLAPAGEQYF.

This clonotype was recorded a few times. V usage is TRBV7-9 and J usage is TRBJ1-6; D uncertain. This CDR3 has 16 residues. The germline gives CDR1 SEHNR, CDR2 FQNEAQ (reference sequence). V was trimmed by 7 bases and J by 5 bases, leaving 18 bases between them. CDR3 loop: CASIAAGEEDNSPLHF. The CDR3 nucleotides read TGTGCCAGCATCGCGGCGGGCGAGGAGGATAATTCACCCCTCCACTTT.

Many counts were recorded for this clonotype. The V gene is TRBV27, the J gene TRBJ2-1; 9 bases agree with TRBD2. The CDR3 contains 16 residues. V lost 5 bases to trimming and J lost 8 bases; unmatched junction nucleotides: 13. CDR1 MNHEY and CDR2 SMNVEV come from the germline V gene (reference sequence). The CDR3 spells CASSITGLRGGDEQFF. In DNA, the CDR3 is TGTGCCAGCAGTATCACGGGACTCCGCGGGGGGGATGAGCAGTTCTTC.

The genes are TRBV20-1 and TRBJ2-1, with 8 bases aligning to TRBD2. CDR3 length equals 17 residues. J lost 4 bases, V lost 5 bases, and 16 bases had no gene match. The germline gives CDR1 DFQATT, CDR2 SNEGSKA (reference sequence). This chain's CDR3 is CSAQPGPRVAGYNEQFF. The CDR3 nucleotides read TGCAGTGCTCAACCGGGACCCCGGGTAGCGGGGTACAATGAGCAGTTCTTC.

This clonotype has a count of ten or more. This sequence joins TRBV10-1 and TRBJ1-5, with a weak D call TRBD1 (5 bases). Germline-derived CDR1 and CDR2 are WNHNN and SYGVQD (reference sequence). The CDR3 loop spans 23 amino acids. V lost 11 bases to trimming and J lost 1 base, with 42 bases between them. The DNA for the CDR3 is TGCGCCCTGCATTCCCCGACGGGGCGTACAGATTCAGGGAATAGTGAGAGCAATCAGCCCCAGCATTTT. Its protein product is CALHSPTGRTDSGNSESNQPQHF.

This chain connects TRBV10-3 to TRBJ2-3, with 7 nucleotides matching TRBD1. Germline lookup yields CDR1 ENHRY and CDR2 SYGVKD. With V trimmed by 6 bases and J by 0 bases, 3 bases remained unmatched. There are 14 residues in the CDR3. The CDR3 nucleotides read TGTGCCATCAGCCCGGGACAGAGCACAGATACGCAGTATTTT. As protein: CAISPGQSTDTQYF.